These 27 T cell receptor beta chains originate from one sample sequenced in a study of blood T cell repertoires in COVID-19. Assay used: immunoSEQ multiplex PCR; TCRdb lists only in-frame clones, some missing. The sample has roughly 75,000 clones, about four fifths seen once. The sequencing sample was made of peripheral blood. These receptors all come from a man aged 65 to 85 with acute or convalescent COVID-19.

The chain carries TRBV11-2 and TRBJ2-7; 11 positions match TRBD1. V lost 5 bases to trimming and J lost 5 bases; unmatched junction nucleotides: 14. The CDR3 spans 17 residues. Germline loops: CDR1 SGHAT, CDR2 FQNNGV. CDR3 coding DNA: TGTGCCAGCAGCGGCAGGGTCGGGACAGGGGGTCGGAACGAGCAGTACTTC. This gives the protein CASSGRVGTGGRNEQYF.

CDR3 DNA sequence: TGTGCCAGTTCCACCCAACTAGAGGGCGGGGAGCTGTTTTTT. Protein sequence: CASSTQLEGGELFF. The J gene is TRBJ2-2, the V gene TRBV6-5; D is perhaps TRBD2 (5 bases). Trimming removed 9 bases from V and 7 bases from J, with 18 bases in between. CDR1 and CDR2 (germline): MNHEY, SVGAGI. CDR3 length: 14 residues.

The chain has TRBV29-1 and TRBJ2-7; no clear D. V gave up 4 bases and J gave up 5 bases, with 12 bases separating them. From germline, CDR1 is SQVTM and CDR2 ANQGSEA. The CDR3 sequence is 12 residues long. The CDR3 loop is CSVVPAVNEQYF. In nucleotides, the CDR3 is TGCAGCGTTGTACCCGCGGTCAACGAGCAGTACTTC.

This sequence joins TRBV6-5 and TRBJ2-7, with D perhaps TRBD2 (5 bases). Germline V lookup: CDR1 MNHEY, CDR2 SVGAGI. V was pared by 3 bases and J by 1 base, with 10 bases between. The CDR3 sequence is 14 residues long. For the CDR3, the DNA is TGTGCCAGCAGTTATTTCACGGGATCCTACGAGCAGTACTTC. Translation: CASSYFTGSYEQYF.

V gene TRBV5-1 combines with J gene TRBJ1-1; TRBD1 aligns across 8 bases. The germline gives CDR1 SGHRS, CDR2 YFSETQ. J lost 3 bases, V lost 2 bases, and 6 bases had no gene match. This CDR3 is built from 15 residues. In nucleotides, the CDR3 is TGCGCCAGCAGCTTTGATTCGACAGGGGACACTGAAGCTTTCTTT. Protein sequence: CASSFDSTGDTEAFF.

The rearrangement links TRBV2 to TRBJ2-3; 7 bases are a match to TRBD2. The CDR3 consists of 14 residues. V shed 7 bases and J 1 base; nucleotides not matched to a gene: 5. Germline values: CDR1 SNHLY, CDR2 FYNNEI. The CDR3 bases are TGTGCCAGCAAACCCAGCGGGGGCACAGATACGCAGTATTTT. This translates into CASKPSGGTDTQYF. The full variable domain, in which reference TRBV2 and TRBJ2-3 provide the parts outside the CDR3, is EPEVTQTPSHQVTQMGQEVILRCVPISNHLYFYWYRQILGQKVEFLVSFYNNEISEKSEIFDDQFSVERPDGSNFTLKIRSTKLEDSAMYFCASKPSGGTDTQYFGPGTRLTVL.

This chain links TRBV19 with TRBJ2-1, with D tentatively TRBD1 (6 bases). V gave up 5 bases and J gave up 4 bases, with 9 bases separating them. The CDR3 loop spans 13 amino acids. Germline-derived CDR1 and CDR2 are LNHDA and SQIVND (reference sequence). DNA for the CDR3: TGTGCCAGTAGTCAGGACAGATACAATGAGCAGTTCTTC. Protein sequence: CASSQDRYNEQFF.

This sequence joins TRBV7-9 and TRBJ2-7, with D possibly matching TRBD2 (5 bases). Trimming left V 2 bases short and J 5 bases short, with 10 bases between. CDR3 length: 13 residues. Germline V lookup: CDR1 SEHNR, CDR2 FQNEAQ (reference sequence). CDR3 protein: CASSLTGSDEQYF. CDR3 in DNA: TGTGCCAGCAGCTTAACGGGGTCCGACGAGCAGTACTTC.

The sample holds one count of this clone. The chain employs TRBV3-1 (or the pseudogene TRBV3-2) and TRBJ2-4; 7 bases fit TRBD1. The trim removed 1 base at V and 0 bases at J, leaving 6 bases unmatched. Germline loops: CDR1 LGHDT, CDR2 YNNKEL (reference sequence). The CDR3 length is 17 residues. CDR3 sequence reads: CASSQADRSLAKNIQYF. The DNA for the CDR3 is TGTGCCAGCAGCCAAGCGGACAGGTCCCTAGCCAAAAACATTCAGTACTTC.

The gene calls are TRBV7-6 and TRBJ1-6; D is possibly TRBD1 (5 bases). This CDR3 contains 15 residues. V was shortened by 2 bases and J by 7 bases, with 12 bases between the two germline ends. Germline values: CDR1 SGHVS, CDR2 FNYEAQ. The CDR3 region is CASSLTQGGNSPLHF. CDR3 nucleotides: TGTGCCAGCAGCTTAACCCAGGGTGGGAATTCACCCCTCCACTTT.

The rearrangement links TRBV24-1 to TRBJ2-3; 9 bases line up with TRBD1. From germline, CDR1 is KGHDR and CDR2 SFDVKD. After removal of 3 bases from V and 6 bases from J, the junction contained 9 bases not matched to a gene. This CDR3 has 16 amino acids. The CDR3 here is CATSDPSGTGKDTQYF. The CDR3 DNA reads TGTGCCACCAGTGATCCCTCCGGGACAGGGAAGGATACGCAGTATTTT.

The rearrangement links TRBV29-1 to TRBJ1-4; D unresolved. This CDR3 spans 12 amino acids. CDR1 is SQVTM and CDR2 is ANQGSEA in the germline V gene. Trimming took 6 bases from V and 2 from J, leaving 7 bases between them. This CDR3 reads CSVRWTNEKLFF. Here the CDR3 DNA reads TGCAGCGTCAGATGGACTAATGAAAAACTGTTTTTT.

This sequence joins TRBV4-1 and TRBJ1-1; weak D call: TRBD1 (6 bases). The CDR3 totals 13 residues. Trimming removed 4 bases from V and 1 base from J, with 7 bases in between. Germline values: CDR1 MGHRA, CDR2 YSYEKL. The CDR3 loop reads CASSRTENTEAFF. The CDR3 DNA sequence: TGCGCCAGCAGCCGGACAGAGAACACTGAAGCTTTCTTT.

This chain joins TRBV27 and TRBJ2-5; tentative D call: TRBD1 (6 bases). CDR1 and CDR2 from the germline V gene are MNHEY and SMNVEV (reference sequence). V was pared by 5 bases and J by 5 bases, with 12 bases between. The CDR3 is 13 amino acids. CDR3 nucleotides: TGTGCCAGCAGTATTGACAGGTGGGAGACCCAGTACTTC. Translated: CASSIDRWETQYF.

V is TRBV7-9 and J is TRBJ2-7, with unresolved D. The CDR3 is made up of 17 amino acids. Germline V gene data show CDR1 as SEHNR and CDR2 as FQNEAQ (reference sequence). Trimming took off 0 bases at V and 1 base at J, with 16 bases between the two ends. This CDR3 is CASSLARQVTISYEQYF. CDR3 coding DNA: TGTGCCAGCAGCTTAGCTCGTCAAGTGACAATTTCCTACGAGCAGTACTTC.

CDR3 coding DNA: TGTGCCGGTCAAAGGCGGGGTCGGTGGAATGGCTACACCTTC. Amino acid sequence: CAGQRRGRWNGYTF. The chain has TRBV28 and TRBJ1-2; D gene ambiguous. Between the trimmed V and J ends, which lost 11 bases and 6 bases, there was a span of 22 bases. The CDR3 spans 14 residues. The V gene's germline CDR1 is MDHEN and CDR2 SYDVKM.

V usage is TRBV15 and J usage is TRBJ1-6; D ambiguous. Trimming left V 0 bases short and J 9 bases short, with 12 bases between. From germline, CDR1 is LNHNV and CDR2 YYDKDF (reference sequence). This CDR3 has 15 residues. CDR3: CATSRDGATSSPLHF. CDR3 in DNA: TGTGCCACCAGCAGAGATGGTGCTACGAGTTCACCCCTCCACTTT.

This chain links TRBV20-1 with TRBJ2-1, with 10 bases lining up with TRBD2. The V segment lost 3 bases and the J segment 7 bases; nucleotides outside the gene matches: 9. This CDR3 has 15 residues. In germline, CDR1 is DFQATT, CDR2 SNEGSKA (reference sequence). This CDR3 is CSASLASGSWNEQFF. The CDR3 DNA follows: TGCAGTGCTAGTTTGGCTAGCGGGAGTTGGAATGAGCAGTTCTTC.

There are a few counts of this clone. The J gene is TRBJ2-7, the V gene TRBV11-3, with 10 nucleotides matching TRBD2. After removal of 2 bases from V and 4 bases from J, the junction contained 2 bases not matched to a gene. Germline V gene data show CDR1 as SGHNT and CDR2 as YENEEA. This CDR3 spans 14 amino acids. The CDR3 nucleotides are TGTGCCAGCAGCTTAACTAGCGGGGATTACGAGCAGTACTTC. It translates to CASSLTSGDYEQYF. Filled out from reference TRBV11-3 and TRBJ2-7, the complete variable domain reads EAGVVQSPRYKIIEKKQPVAFWCNPISGHNTLYWYLQNLGQGPELLIRYENEEAVDDSQLPKDRFSAERLKGVDSTLKIQPAELGDSAVYLCASSLTSGDYEQYFGPGTRLTVT.

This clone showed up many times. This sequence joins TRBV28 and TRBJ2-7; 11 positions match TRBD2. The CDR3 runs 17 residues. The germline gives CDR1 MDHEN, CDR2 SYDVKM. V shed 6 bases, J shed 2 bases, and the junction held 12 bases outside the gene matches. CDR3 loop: CASSISTSGMSPYEQYF. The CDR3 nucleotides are TGTGCCAGCAGCATCTCGACTAGCGGGATGAGCCCCTACGAGCAGTACTTC.

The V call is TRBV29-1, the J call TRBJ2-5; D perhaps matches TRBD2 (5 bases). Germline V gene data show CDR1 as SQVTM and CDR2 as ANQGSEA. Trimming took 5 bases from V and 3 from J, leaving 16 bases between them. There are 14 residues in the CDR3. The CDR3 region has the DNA TGCAGCGTTACCTTCGGAGGCAGCGAAGAGACCCAGTACTTC. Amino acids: CSVTFGGSEETQYF.

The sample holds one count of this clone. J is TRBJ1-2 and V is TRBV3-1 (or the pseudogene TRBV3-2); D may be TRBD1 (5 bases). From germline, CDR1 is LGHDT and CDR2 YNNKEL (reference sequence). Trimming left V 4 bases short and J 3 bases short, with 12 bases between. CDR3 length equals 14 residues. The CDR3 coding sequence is TGTGCCAGCAGCCGGGGCGGAGACTACTATGGCTACACCTTC. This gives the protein CASSRGGDYYGYTF.

The CDR3 sequence: CAISDSSSSGNTIYF. DNA for the CDR3: TGTGCCATCAGTGATTCTTCGAGCTCTGGAAACACCATATATTTT. The chain employs TRBV10-3 and TRBJ1-3; D gene ambiguous. The CDR3 sequence is 15 residues long. CDR1 and CDR2 from the germline V gene are ENHRY and SYGVKD. The V end was cut by 3 bases, the J end by 0 bases, with 9 bases between.

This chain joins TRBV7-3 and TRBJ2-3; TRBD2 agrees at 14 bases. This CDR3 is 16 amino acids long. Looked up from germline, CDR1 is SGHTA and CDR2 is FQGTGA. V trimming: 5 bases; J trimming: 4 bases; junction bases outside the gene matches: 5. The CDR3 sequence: CASSPGLAGVSDTQYF. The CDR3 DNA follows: TGTGCCAGCAGCCCGGGACTAGCGGGAGTGTCAGATACGCAGTATTTT.

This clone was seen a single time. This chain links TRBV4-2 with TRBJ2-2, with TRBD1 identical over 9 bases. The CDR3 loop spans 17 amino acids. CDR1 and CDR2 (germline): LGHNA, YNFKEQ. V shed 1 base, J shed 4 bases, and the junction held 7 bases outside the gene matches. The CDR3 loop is CASSQGSTGGFTGELFF. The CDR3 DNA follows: TGTGCCAGCAGCCAAGGAAGCACAGGGGGCTTCACCGGGGAGCTGTTTTTT.

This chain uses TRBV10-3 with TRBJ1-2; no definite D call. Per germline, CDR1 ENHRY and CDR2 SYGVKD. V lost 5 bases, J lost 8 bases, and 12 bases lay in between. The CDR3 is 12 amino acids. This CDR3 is CAISLESRGYTF. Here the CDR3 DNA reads TGTGCCATCAGTCTGGAGTCTCGGGGCTACACCTTC.

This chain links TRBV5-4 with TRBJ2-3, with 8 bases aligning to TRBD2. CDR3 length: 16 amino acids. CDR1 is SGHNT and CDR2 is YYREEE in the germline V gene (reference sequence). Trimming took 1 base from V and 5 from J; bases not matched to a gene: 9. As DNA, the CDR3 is TGTGCCAGCAGCTTGTTTTTTAGCGGGAAAGGAGATACGCAGTATTTT. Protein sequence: CASSLFFSGKGDTQYF.